The rows below give T cell receptor beta chains drawn from one sample of a study of cytomegalovirus exposure and HLA in healthy donors. Repertoires were generated with immunoSEQ multiplex PCR, while TCRdb's copy carries only in-frame clones and drops some. This sample carries 65,000 to 75,000 clones, about 93% of them seen once, and the ten largest clones take about 1.6%. Sequenced input: PBMCs. The receptors derive from a man younger than 35 in good health and CMV-seropositive. Each CDR3 is given with its conserved first and last residue. A D gene is named only where the DNA matches it firmly. Expanded clones are given a class, and other clones once, few, many or no size at all.

D gene	V gene	clone size	J gene	CDR3 DNA	CDR3 protein
.	TRBV28	.	TRBJ2-7	TGTGCCAGCAGTTTCCGGGACTCCCGGCGGGAGCAGTACTTC	CASSFRDSRREQYF
.	TRBV5-1	.	TRBJ2-5	TGCGCCAGCAGCTCTACTTCCGGGACATACCAAGAGACCCAGTACTTC	CASSSTSGTYQETQYF
TRBD2	TRBV29-1	.	TRBJ2-3	TGCAGCGTTGCTAGTACAGCGGGAGGTACAGATACGCAGTATTTT	CSVASTAGGTDTQYF
TRBD2	TRBV7-2	.	TRBJ2-1	TGTGCCAGCAGTTCCAGCGGGAGGGGGGAGCAGTTCTTC	CASSSSGRGEQFF
.	TRBV13	.	TRBJ2-7	TGTGCCAGCAAATTGTCCGGAGGGTTCGGGGAGCAGTACTTC	CASKLSGGFGEQYF
.	TRBV29-1	.	TRBJ1-1	TGCAGCGTTGAAAACCACAGGGATATCACTGAAGCTTTCTTT	CSVENHRDITEAFF
.	TRBV5-1	.	TRBJ2-2	TGCGCCAGCAGCTTGGACCCGGGGACCGGGGAGCTGTTTTTT	CASSLDPGTGELFF
.	TRBV6-1	.	TRBJ2-1	TGTGCCAGCATGGGGGGTATTCTCTACAATGAGCAGTTCTTC	CASMGGILYNEQFF
TRBD1	TRBV18	.	TRBJ2-2	TGTGCCACCATGGACAGGGGTAGGACCGGGGAGCTGTTTTTT	CATMDRGRTGELFF
TRBD1	TRBV19	.	TRBJ1-5	TGTGCCAGTATGGGGACAGGGTGGAGCAATCAGCCCCAGCATTTT	CASMGTGWSNQPQHF
.	TRBV4-1	.	TRBJ1-2	TGCGCCAGCAGCCACCCCGGGGAGGGGCAAACTAACTATGGCTACACCTTC	CASSHPGEGQTNYGYTF
TRBD2	TRBV6-1	.	TRBJ2-7	TGTGCCAGCGGTGTGTGGGGGGGTGGATCCTACGAGCAGTACTTC	CASGVWGGGSYEQYF
.	TRBV5-1	.	TRBJ1-4	TGCGCCAGCAGCAAGGCGGACTGGAGAGGAGGAGAAAAACTGTTTTTT	CASSKADWRGGEKLFF
.	TRBV9	.	TRBJ2-7	TGTGCCAGCAGCCCCCGAGGGCTCTACGAGCAGTACTTC	CASSPRGLYEQYF
TRBD2	TRBV28	.	TRBJ2-5	TGTGCCAGCAGTTTATATGTGGCGGGAGAGAGGGAGACCCAGTACTTC	CASSLYVAGERETQYF
.	TRBV7-6	.	TRBJ2-1	TGTGCCAGCAGCTTAGTGGAGAGCGATGTAAATGAGCAGTTCTTC	CASSLVESDVNEQFF
.	TRBV28	.	TRBJ1-2	TGTGCCAGCAGTTTATTGCGAGGGGGAATTGGTGGCTACACCTTC	CASSLLRGGIGGYTF
TRBD2	TRBV29-1	.	TRBJ2-7	TGCAGCGTTGAAAGGTTAGCGGGAGAGTCATACGAGCAGTACTTC	CSVERLAGESYEQYF
.	TRBV7-8	few	TRBJ2-2	TGTGCCAGCAGCATCCGGGGGACCCTGAACACCGGGGAGCTGTTTTTT	CASSIRGTLNTGELFF
TRBD2	TRBV27	once	TRBJ2-2	TGTGCCAGCTTTTCGACTAGCGGGCCCCCCGGGGAGCTGTTTTTT	CASFSTSGPPGELFF
TRBD2	TRBV4-1	.	TRBJ2-7	TGCGCCAGCAGCCAAGGGAGCGGGAGAACGTACGAGCAGTACTTC	CASSQGSGRTYEQYF
TRBD1	TRBV19	.	TRBJ1-1	TGTGCCACTATCGACAGGGGATCGTTTGCTGAAGCTTTCTTT	CATIDRGSFAEAFF
.	TRBV15	few	TRBJ2-3	TGTGCCACCAGCAGAGAGCGGACATCCGGCACAGATACGCAGTATTTT	CATSRERTSGTDTQYF
.	TRBV6-6	.	TRBJ1-1	TGTGCCAGCAGTTACGCCGTCTATGAAGCTTTCTTT	CASSYAVYEAFF
.	TRBV9	.	TRBJ2-1	TGTGCCAGCAGCGCCCGGGACTCCTACAATGAGCAGTTCTTC	CASSARDSYNEQFF
TRBD1	TRBV4-1	once	TRBJ1-5	TGCGCCAGCAGCCCACACGACAGGGGGCTTCAGCCCCAGCATTTT	CASSPHDRGLQPQHF
TRBD1	TRBV28	.	TRBJ1-1	TGTGCCAGCAGGACCAGACAGGGGGTCGCTGAAGCTTTCTTT	CASRTRQGVAEAFF
.	TRBV6-5	.	TRBJ2-1	TGTGCCAGCAGCCTAACTAGGAGCGATGAGCAGTTCTTC	CASSLTRSDEQFF
.	TRBV11-2	.	TRBJ2-3	TGTGCCAGCAGCTTAGTGCAGGGGAACGCAGATACGCAGTATTTT	CASSLVQGNADTQYF
.	TRBV2	.	TRBJ1-4	TGTGCCAGCAGGGACGACCCCGCGGGGAAACTGTTTTTT	CASRDDPAGKLFF
TRBD2	TRBV5-4	.	TRBJ2-7	TGTGCCAGCAGCTTGGGCGGTAGCGGGAGACCCACCCACGAGCAGTACTTC	CASSLGGSGRPTHEQYF
.	TRBV18	.	TRBJ1-3	TGTGCCAGCTCAAGGCAAACGGCAGGGCCGGGAAACACCATATATTTT	CASSRQTAGPGNTIYF
.	TRBV19	.	TRBJ2-6	TGTGCCAGTAGTATACCCGGAGGTCTCTCTGGGGCCAACGTCCTGACTTTC	CASSIPGGLSGANVLTF
TRBD2	TRBV6-5	once	TRBJ2-7	TGTGCCAGCATCCGTGGTAGCGGGAACTTCTACGAGCAGTACTTC	CASIRGSGNFYEQYF
TRBD2	TRBV13	.	TRBJ2-2	TGTGCCAGCAGCCTTGGACTAGCGGTGAACACCGGGGAGCTGTTTTTT	CASSLGLAVNTGELFF
.	TRBV6-5	.	TRBJ1-2	TGTGCCAGCAGCAGTGGGGGCAGGGGCTACACCTTC	CASSSGGRGYTF
TRBD2	TRBV6-1	once	TRBJ2-5	TGTGCCAGCAGGGGGGGAGGGCCGGCGGAGACCCAGTACTTC	CASRGGGPAETQYF
.	TRBV28	.	TRBJ2-1	TGTGCCAGCAGTTTAGAACAGCACAATGAGCAGTTCTTC	CASSLEQHNEQFF
.	TRBV7-9	once	TRBJ2-7	TGTGCCAGCAGCTTGGCCCGACAAGTCGACGAGCAGTACTTC	CASSLARQVDEQYF
TRBD2	TRBV14	.	TRBJ2-1	TGTGCCAGCAGCCAAGGCCTAGCGGTCCCGAGGTACAATGAGCAGTTCTTC	CASSQGLAVPRYNEQFF
.	TRBV28	.	TRBJ2-3	TGTGCCAGCAACGTGGGCCGCAGCCACACAGATACGCAGTATTTT	CASNVGRSHTDTQYF